This TCR beta chain was sequenced for a study of breast tumors, draining lymph nodes, adjacent tissues. Broader study findings: Most tumor T cells seemingly derive from lymph node, then expand in tumor.

Germline-derived CDR1 and CDR2 are MNHEY and SVGEGT. V lost 6 bases and J lost 7; bases outside the gene matches: 8. The CDR3 loop spans 13 amino acids. This clonotype was counted ten times or more. The target antigen is unknown. Samples came from axillary lymph nodes draining the breast cancer. MiXCR was run by TCRdb on the multiplex PCR reads, yielding one entry per CDR3 protein. The repertoire holds some 100,000 distinct CDR3 sequences, with 21% as singletons. Material: axillary lymph node tissue. The chain carries TRBV6-2 or TRBV6-3 and TRBJ2-7; TRBD1 aligns across 8 bases. The sequence was obtained from a female donor with breast cancer. Some clones in this sample may be carry-over from other donors' samples. CDR3 DNA: TGTGCCAGCAGACTACAGGGGGTCCGGGAGCAGTACTTC. Protein sequence: CASRLQGVREQYF.